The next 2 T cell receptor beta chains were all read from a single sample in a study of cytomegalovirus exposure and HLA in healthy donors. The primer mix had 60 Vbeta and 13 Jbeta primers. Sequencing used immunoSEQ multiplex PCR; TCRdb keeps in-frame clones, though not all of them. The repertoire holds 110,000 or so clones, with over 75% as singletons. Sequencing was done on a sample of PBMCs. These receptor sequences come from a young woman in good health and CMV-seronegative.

CDR3 sequence (DNA): TGTGCCAGCAGCTTTTTGGGGGGGGACACTGAAGCTTTCTTT. Translated: CASSFLGGDTEAFF. The gene calls are TRBV5-4 and TRBJ1-1, with TRBD1 as a possible D gene (5 bases). There are 14 residues in the CDR3. Germline CDR1 and CDR2: SGHNT and YYREEE (reference sequence). The V and J ends lost 2 bases and 3 bases respectively, with 11 bases between them.

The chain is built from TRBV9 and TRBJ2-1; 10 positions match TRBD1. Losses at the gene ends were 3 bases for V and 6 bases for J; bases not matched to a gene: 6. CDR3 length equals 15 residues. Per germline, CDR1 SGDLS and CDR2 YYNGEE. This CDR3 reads CASSAGQGGTNEQFF. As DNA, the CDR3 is TGTGCCAGCAGCGCCGGACAGGGGGGAACCAATGAGCAGTTCTTC.